The 4 T cell receptor beta chains in this list originate from one sample, sequenced in a study of early T cells in non-severe SARS-CoV-2 infection. TCRdb called the 5' RACE reads again in MiXCR, with one record for every CDR3 protein. Of 45,000 or so distinct CDR3 sequences detected, 5.5% to 6.5% appear once; the ten largest clones hold approximately 13%. Sequencing used whole blood. Source of these receptors: an adult who was a healthcare worker with PCR-confirmed SARS-CoV-2 infection or an uninfected control (not recorded which).

The genes are TRBV6-5 and TRBJ1-4; tentative D call: TRBD1 (5 bases). Germline CDR1 reads MNHEY; CDR2 reads SVGAGI. Trimming left V 6 bases short and J 0 bases short, with 8 bases between. There are 14 residues in the CDR3. The CDR3 protein is CASSRGATNEKLFF. In DNA, the CDR3 is TGTGCCAGCAGCCGGGGGGCAACTAATGAAAAACTGTTTTTT.

This clonotype occurred a few times. The chain joins TRBV4-1 to TRBJ2-5; TRBD2 is a possible D gene (5 bases). The CDR3 sequence is 17 residues long. The germline V and J ends were trimmed by 0 bases and 0 bases, with 14 bases remaining between them. CDR1 MGHRA and CDR2 YSYEKL come from the germline V gene. The CDR3: CASSQEVASKYQETQYF. DNA for the CDR3: TGCGCCAGCAGCCAAGAAGTTGCTAGCAAGTACCAAGAGACCCAGTACTTC.

A word on this clonotype: A much larger clone differs by one base, so this may be a read error. The chain uses TRBV20-1 and TRBJ2-5; 9 positions agree with TRBD1. The CDR3 runs 14 residues. Germline lookup yields CDR1 DFQATT and CDR2 SNEGSKA (reference sequence). The CDR3 region is CNAGGDRARETQYF. The CDR3 DNA reads as TGCAATGCTGGGGGGGACAGGGCACGGGAGACCCAGTACTTC.

This clonotype was picked up many times. The V gene is TRBV12-3 or TRBV12-4, the J gene TRBJ2-5; 8 bases are shared with TRBD1. This CDR3 has 14 residues. Trimming at V came to 3 bases and at J to 5 bases, leaving 5 bases not matched to a gene. The CDR3 nucleotides read TGTGCCAGCAGTTTGGGACAGGTCCGGGAGACCCAGTACTTC. This encodes CASSLGQVRETQYF.